The sequence of this TCR beta chain was determined in a study of T cell repertoires in cytomegalovirus infection. Study-wide findings and caveats: Identification of carriers of CMV plus the relevant HLA was performed using cumulative public TCR beta family frequency.

On this clonotype itself: What it binds is not known.

Germline CDR1 reads MNHEY; CDR2 reads SVGAGI. Between the trimmed V and J ends, which lost 2 bases and 3 bases, there was a span of 20 bases. The length of the CDR3 is 18 residues. In TCRdb, the reads were re-called with MiXCR into one record per CDR3 protein. The data show around 800,000 distinct CDR3 sequences, over 25% seen once. The chain joins TRBV6-5 to TRBJ2-1; no clear D gene. The receptor's source is a human donor in good health (CMV status not recorded). Some clones in this sample may be carry-over from other donors' samples. Sequences were derived from cultured CD8+ T cells from PBMCs, sampled from culture after CMV antigen stimulation. The CDR3 region has the DNA TGTGCCAGCAGTTACAGTCCCGAAACAACCTCGAACTACAATGAGCAGTTCTTC. Its protein product is CASSYSPETTSNYNEQFF.